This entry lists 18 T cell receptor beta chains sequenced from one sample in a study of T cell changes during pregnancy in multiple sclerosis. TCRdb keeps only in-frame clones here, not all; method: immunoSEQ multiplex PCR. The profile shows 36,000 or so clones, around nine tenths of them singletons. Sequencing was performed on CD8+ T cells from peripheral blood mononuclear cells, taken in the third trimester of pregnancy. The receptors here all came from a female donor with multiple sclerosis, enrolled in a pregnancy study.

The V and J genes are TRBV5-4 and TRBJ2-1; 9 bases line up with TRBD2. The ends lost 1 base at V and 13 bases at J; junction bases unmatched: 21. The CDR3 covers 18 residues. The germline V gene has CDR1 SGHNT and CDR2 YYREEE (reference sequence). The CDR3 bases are TGTGCCAGCAGCTTGCCCCCCCTAGGCTCTAGCGGGAAGAATCGACAGTTCTTC. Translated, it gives CASSLPPLGSSGKNRQFF.

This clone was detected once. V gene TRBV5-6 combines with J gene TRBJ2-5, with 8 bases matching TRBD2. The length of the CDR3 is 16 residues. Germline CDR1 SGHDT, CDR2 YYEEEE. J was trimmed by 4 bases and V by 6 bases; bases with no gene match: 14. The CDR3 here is CASTGGFDGFGETQYF. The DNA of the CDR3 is TGTGCCAGCACGGGGGGGTTTGACGGGTTCGGAGAGACCCAGTACTTC.

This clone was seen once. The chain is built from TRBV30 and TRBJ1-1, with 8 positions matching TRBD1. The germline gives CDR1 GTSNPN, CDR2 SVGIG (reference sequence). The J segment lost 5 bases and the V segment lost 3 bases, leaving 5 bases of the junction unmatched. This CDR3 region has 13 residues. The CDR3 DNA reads TGTGCCTGGAGGCAGGGGGCACTAACTGAAGCTTTCTTT. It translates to CAWRQGALTEAFF.

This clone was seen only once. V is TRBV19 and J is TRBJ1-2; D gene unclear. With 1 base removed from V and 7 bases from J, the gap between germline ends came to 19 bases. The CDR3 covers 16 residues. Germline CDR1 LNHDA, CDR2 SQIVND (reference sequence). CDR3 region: CASSIVAGPPASGYTF. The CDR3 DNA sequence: TGTGCCAGTAGTATAGTGGCTGGGCCTCCGGCCAGTGGCTACACCTTC.

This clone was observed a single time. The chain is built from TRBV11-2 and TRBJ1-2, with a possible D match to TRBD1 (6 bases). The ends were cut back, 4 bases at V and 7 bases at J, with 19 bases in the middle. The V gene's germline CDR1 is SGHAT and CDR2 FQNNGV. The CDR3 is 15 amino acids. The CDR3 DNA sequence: TGTGCCAGCAGCTGGGAGGGGGTCGAACCCAGTGGCTACACCTTC. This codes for CASSWEGVEPSGYTF.

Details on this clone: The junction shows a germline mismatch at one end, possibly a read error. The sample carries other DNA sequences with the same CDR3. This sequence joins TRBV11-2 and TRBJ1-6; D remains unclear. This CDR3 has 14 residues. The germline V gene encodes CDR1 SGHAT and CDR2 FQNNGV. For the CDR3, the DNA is TGCGCCAGCAGCTTTGTGGCGGGGAATTCACCCCTCCACTTT. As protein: CASSFVAGNSPLHF.

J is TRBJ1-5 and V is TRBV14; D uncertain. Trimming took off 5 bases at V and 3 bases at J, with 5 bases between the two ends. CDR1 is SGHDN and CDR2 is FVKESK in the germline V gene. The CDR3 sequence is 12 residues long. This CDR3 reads CASSAHNQPQHF. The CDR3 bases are TGTGCCAGCAGCGCACACAATCAGCCCCAGCATTTT.

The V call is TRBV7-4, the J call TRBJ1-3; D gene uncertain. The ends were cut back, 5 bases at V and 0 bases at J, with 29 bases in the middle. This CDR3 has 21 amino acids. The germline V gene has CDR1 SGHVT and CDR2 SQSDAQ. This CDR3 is CASSPRRREGGPKTSGNTIYF. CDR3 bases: TGTGCCAGCAGCCCCCGGAGGCGGGAGGGAGGTCCTAAAACCTCTGGAAACACCATATATTTT.

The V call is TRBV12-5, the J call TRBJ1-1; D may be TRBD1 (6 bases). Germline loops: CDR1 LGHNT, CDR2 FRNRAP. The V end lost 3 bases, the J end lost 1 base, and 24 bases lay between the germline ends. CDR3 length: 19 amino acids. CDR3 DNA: TGTGCTAGTGGTTTCCTACTCACAGGGTTAAGGCAGGGGAACACTGAAGCTTTCTTT. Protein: CASGFLLTGLRQGNTEAFF.

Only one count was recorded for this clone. The CDR3 DNA reads TGTGCCAGCAGCGCAGGGACACTCTACGAGCAGTACTTC. Encoded protein: CASSAGTLYEQYF. J is TRBJ2-7 and V is TRBV9; D perhaps matches TRBD1 (6 bases). CDR3 length: 13 amino acids. Trimming removed 3 bases from V and 3 bases from J, with 10 bases in between. Germline V gives CDR1 SGDLS, CDR2 YYNGEE. The entire variable domain, with the rest obtained from reference TRBV9 and TRBJ2-7, is as follows: DSGVTQTPKHLITATGQRVTLRCSPRSGDLSVYWYQQSLDQGLQFLIQYYNGEERAKGNILERFSAQQFPDLHSELNLSSLELGDSALYFCASSAGTLYEQYFGPGTRLTVT.

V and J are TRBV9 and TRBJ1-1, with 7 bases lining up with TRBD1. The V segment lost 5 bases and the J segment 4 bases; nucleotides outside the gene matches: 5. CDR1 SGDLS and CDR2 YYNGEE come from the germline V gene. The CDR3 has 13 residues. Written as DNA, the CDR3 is TGTGCCAGCAGTGAAACAGGGGCCACTGAAGCTTTCTTT. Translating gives CASSETGATEAFF.

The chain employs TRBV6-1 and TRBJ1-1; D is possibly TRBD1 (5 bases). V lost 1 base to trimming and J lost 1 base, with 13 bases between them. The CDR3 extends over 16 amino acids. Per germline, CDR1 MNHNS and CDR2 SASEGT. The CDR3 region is CASSEEVGVGNTEAFF. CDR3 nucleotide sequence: TGTGCCAGCAGTGAAGAGGTAGGGGTTGGGAACACTGAAGCTTTCTTT.

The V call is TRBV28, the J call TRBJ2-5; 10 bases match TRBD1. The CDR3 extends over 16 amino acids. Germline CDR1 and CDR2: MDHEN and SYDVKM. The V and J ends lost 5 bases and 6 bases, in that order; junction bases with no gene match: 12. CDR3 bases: TGTGCCAGCAGTCCCCTCGACAGGGGGCTCAGACAGACCCAGTACTTC. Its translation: CASSPLDRGLRQTQYF.

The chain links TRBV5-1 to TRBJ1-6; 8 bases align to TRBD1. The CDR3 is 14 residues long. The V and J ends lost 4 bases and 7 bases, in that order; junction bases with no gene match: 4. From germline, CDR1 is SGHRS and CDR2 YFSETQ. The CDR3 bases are TGCGCCAGCAGCCTCGGGACAGGAAATTCACCCCTCCACTTT. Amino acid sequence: CASSLGTGNSPLHF.

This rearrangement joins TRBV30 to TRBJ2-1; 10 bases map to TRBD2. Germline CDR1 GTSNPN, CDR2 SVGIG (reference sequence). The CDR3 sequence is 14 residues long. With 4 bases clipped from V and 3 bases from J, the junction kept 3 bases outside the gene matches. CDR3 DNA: TGTGCCTGGAAGCTAGCGGGGGACTACAATGAGCAGTTCTTC. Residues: CAWKLAGDYNEQFF.

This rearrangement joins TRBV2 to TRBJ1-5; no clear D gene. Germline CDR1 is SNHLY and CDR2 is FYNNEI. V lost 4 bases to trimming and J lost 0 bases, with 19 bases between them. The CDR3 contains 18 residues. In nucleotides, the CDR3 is TGTGCCAGCAGTGTATTCCAGGACTCCTTCTATAGCAATCAGCCCCAGCATTTT. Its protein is CASSVFQDSFYSNQPQHF.

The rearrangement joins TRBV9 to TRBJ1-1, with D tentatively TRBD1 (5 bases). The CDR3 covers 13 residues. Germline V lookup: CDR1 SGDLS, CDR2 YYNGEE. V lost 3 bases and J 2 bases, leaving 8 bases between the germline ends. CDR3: CASSGGGNTEAFF. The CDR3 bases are TGTGCCAGCAGCGGGGGGGGTAACACTGAAGCTTTCTTT.

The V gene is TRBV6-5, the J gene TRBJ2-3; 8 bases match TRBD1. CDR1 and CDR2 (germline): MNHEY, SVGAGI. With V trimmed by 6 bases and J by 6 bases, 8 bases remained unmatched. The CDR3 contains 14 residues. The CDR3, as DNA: TGTGCCAGCAGGAGGACAGGGAATATGGATACGCAGTATTTT. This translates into CASRRTGNMDTQYF.